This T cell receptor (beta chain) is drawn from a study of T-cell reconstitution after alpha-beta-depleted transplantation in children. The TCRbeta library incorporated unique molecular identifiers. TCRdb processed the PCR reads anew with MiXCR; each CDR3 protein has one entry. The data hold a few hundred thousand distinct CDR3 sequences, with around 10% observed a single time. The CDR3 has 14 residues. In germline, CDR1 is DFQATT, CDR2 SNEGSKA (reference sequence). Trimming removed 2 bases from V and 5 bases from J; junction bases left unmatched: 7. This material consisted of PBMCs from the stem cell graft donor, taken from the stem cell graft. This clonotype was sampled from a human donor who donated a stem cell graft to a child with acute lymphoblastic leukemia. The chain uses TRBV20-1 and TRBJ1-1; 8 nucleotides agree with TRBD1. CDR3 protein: CSARTGQGGTEAFF. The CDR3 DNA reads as TGCAGTGCTAGAACCGGACAGGGTGGGACTGAAGCTTTCTTT.